Below, one TCR beta chain is given with its context. This clonotype appeared many times. The antigen it binds to is not known. Base qualities are not provided; no much larger clone lies one nucleotide away. This sample is drawn from a study of T cells in Graves' hyperthyroidism and ophthalmopathy (dated by TCRdb to the late 2010s). Looking at the study overall: Peripheral blood was sampled at the time of initial diagnosis, prior to any treatment. To identify distinguishing TCR V-J signatures, a discovery cohort of 100 or so patients was used, comprising some 45 with Graves' ophthalmopathy and about 59 with stable Graves' hyperthyroidism. Whether ophthalmopathy could be predicted prospectively was tested in an independent validation cohort made up of 18 hyperthyroidism patients plus 17 patients who later progressed to ophthalmopathy. The 100 discovery patients were randomly split 7:3 into training and test sets. The study also compared thyroid tissue and blood T-cell repertoires from about six Graves' hyperthyroidism patients. After blood sampling, hyperthyroidism patients were treated with methimazole at a starting dose of 30 mg daily, and ophthalmopathy patients were treated with high-dose intravenous methylprednisolone. TCR Vbeta CDR3 sequencing of approximately 140 peripheral blood samples (approximately 44 ophthalmopathy, 75 hyperthyroidism and approximately 17 progressor patients) is reported in the paper. The research as a whole found: Most expanded thyroid clonotypes (frequency above 0.001) were also detected in blood, suggesting blood repertoires may reflect thyroid immune responses. In validation, the model predicted progression to ophthalmopathy a median of about 6.5 months before onset, with roughly 70% sensitivity and roughly 72% specificity. In cross-validation, a model built on a 13 V-J signature told ophthalmopathy apart from stable hyperthyroidism with just under 90% sensitivity and approximately 84% specificity, and in testing the same model reached 80%/75%. No statistical method was used to set the sample size in advance, and investigators knew the group allocation.

The CDR3 runs 16 residues from the cysteine to the phenylalanine. Kept here is only the CDR3 DNA, which spans 48 bases and is read in frame from base 1. After removal of 7 bases from V and 4 bases from J, the junction retains 10 bases not matched to a gene. Looking up the germline V gene yields CDR1 SGHVS and CDR2 FQNEAQ. Moderately to severely active disease, a Clinical Activity Score of at least 3, a NOSPECS grade of at least 4, and a duration under 3 months were present in ophthalmopathy patients. The study excluded patients with uncontrolled infections, other autoimmune diseases, pregnancy or lactation. Clinical symptoms, serum thyroxine and TRAb, thyroid ultrasound, and orbital computed tomography formed the basis for the diagnoses. PBMCs were isolated from 7.5 to 10 ml of fresh peripheral blood by Ficoll-Paque density gradient centrifugation. Total RNA was extracted using Trizol reagent, and RNA quality was assessed on an Agilent 2100 Bioanalyzer.

The TCR beta CDR3 regions were amplified from RNA transcripts. The TCR CDR3 was subjected to a first round of RT-PCR using the HTBI primer set and the Qiagen OneStep RT-PCR kit. Libraries were constructed in a second round of multiplex PCR, after which size selection and purification were carried out. The libraries were sequenced on an Illumina HiSeq2000 using paired-end 100 bp reads. The original methods were these. SOAPnuke was used to process the raw data, removing reads that contained adapters or uncalled bases, had a mean Phred below 15, or lacked an exact match to the constant primer or identifier. COPE v1.2.5 was used to merge high-quality paired reads, and clonotypes were defined as unique nucleotide sequences. Clonotypes were aligned to IMGT TRBV, TRBD and TRBJ reference segments using MiTCR v1.1. The analysis included only V-J combinations with a frequency above 0.0001, which together covered around 99% of the repertoires. The TCS score was defined as the ratio of F50 (clonal expansion) to E x V (chaos), calculated using BLOSUM62-based TCRdist between CDR3 peptides within each V-J. Welch's t-statistics and random forest reduced roughly 540 V-J features to fewer than 15, which were used in a naive Bayes classifier (R e1071). TCRdb's own reprocessing of the public reads used fastp at Q25 and MiXCR and kept productive beta chains. Rows matching on CDR3 protein sequence are summarized as one entry with the most common DNA and genes. What appears here as the V and J calls and clone size reflects TCRdb's work, not the paper's. Present in this sample are about 600,000 distinct CDR3 sequences, 13% to 15% of which were seen just once. Around 7% of the sample goes to the ten largest clones.

The specimen was blood. This receptor was identified in a woman aged 18-30 years with Graves' ophthalmopathy. This chain joins TRBV7-8 to TRBJ2-5; TRBD2 agrees with 12 junctional bases. The bases are TGTGCCAGCATCCTCGACTCGGGACTAGCGGGAGAGACCCAGTACTTC. This is translated as CASILDSGLAGETQYF.